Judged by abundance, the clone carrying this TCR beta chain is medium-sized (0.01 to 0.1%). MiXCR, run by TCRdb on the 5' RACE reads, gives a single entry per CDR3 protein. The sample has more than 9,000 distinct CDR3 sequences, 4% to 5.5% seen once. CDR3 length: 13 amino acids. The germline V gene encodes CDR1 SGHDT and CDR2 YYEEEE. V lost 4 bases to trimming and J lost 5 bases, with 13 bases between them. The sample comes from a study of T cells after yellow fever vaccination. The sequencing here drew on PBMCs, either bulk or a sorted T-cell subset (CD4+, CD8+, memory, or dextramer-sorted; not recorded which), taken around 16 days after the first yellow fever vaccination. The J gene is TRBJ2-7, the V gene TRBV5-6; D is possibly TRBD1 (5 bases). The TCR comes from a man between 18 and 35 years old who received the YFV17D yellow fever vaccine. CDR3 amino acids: CASSLPDNHEQYF. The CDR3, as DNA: TGTGCCAGCAGCCTACCGGACAACCACGAGCAGTACTTC.